The clone carrying this T cell receptor (beta chain) occurred a few times. What it binds is unknown. The data belong to a study of beta chain features in type 1 diabetes. General study findings and limits: The study found that naive, central memory and Treg TCRB repertoires appeared more similar in patients than in healthy donors. Moderate yet significant TCRB CDR3 shortening was seen in Type 1 diabetes patients in all four CD4+ subsets.

The CDR3 length is 12 residues. Germline assignment: CDR1 SGHTA and CDR2 FQGNSA. Trimming removed 0 bases from V and 6 bases from J, with 3 bases in between. By way of CD45RO/CCR7/CD25/CD127/CD95/CD27, the CD4+ regulatory, stem cell-like memory, central memory and naive cells were sorted. Investigators reverse transcribed all isolated RNA, so they sequenced expressed TCRB transcripts. TCRdb's copy holds only in-frame clones and misses some; the assay was immunoSEQ multiplex PCR. The data hold more than 300,000 clones, with 6.5% to 10% observed a single time. Sequenced sample: central memory CD4+ T cells from blood. The origin of this receptor is a woman between 18 and 29 years old in good health. The rearrangement uses TRBV7-2 and TRBJ2-1; D is unclear. The CDR3 DNA reads TGTGCCAGCAGCTTAGCCCGCAATGAGCAGTTCTTC. Its translation is CASSLARNEQFF.